Sequencing of this TCR beta chain was carried out in a study of cytomegalovirus exposure and HLA in healthy donors. Across the study: Assignment to the Caucasian-associated ancestry cluster applied to around 82% of the 300 to 500 genotyped donors.

Only a few counts were recorded for this clone. V was trimmed by 7 bases and J by 7 bases, leaving 19 bases between them. CDR3 length equals 14 residues. From germline, CDR1 is MNHEY and CDR2 SVGAGI. Both 60 Vbeta primers and 13 Jbeta primers went into the PCR. Only in-frame clones appear in the TCRdb table, and some are missing; sequencing was by immunoSEQ multiplex PCR. The repertoire has 35,000 to 45,000 clones, 50% of them found once; the top ten carry 9.5% to 13%. This chain connects TRBV6-5 to TRBJ1-1; maybe TRBD1 (6 bases). Sequences were obtained from PBMCs. The sequence derives from a human donor in good health. CDR3 DNA: TGTGCCAGCATTCGATTTGGGGGCCGGAATGAAGCTTTCTTT. Its translation: CASIRFGGRNEAFF.